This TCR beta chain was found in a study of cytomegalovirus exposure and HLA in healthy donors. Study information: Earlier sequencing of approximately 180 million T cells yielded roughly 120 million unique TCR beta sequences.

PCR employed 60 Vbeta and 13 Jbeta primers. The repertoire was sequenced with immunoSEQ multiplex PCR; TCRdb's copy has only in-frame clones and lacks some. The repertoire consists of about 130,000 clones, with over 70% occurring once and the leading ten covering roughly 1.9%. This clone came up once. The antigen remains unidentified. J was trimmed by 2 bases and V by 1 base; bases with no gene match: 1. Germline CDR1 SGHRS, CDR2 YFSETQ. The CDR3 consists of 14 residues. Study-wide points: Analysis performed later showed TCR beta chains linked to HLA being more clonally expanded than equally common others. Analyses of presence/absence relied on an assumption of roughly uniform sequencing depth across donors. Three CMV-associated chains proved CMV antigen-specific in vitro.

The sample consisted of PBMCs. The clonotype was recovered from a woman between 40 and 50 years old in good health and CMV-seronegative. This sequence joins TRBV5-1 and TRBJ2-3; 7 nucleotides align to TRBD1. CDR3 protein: CASSLQGVTDTQYF. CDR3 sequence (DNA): TGCGCCAGCAGCTTGCAGGGGGTCACAGATACGCAGTATTTT.